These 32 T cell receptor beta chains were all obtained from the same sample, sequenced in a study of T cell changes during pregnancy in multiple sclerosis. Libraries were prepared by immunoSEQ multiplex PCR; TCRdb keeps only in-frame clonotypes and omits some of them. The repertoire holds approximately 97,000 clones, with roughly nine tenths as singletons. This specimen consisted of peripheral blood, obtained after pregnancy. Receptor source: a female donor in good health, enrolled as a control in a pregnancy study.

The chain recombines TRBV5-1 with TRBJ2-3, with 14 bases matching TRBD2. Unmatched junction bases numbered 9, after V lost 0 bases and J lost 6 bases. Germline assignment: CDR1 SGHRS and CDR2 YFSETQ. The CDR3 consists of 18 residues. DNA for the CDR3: TGCGCCAGCAGCTTGGCCGGGACTAGCGGGGGTTTCGGGGATACGCAGTATTTT. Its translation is CASSLAGTSGGFGDTQYF.

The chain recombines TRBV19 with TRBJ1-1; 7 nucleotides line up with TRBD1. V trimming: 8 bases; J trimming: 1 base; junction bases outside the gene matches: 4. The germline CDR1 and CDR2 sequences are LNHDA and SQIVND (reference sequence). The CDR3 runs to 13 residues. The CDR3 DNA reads TGTGCCAGTGACAGGGTACCGAACACTGAAGCTTTCTTT. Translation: CASDRVPNTEAFF.

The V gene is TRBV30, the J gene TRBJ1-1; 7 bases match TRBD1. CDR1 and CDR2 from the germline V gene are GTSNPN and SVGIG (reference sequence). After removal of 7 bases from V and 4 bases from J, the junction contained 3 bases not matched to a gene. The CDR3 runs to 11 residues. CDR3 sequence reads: CAYNRGTEAFF. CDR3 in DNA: TGTGCCTACAACAGGGGCACTGAAGCTTTCTTT.

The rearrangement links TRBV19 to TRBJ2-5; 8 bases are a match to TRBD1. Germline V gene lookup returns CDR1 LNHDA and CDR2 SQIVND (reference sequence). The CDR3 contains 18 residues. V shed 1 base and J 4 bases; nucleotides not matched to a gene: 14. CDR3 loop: CASSIGTDRGYQGETQYF. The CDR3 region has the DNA TGTGCCAGTAGTATAGGAACTGACAGGGGATATCAGGGAGAGACCCAGTACTTC.

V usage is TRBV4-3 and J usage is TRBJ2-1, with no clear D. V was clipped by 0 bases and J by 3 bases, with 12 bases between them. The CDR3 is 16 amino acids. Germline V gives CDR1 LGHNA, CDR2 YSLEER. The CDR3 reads CASSQDQLELYNEQFF. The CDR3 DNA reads TGCGCCAGCAGCCAAGACCAGCTAGAACTCTACAATGAGCAGTTCTTC.

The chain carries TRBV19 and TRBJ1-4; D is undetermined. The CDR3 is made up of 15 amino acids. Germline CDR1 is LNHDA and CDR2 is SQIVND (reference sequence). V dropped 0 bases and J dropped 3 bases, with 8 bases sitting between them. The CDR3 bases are TGTGCCAGTAGTATAGATGGGGAGGCTAATGAAAAACTGTTTTTT. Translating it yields CASSIDGEANEKLFF.

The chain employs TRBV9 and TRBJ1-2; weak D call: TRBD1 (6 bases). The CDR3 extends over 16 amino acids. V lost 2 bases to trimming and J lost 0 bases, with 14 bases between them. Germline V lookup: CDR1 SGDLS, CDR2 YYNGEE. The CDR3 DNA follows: TGTGCCAGCAGCGTTACTACAGGGAGGGCTAACTATGGCTACACCTTC. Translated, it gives CASSVTTGRANYGYTF.

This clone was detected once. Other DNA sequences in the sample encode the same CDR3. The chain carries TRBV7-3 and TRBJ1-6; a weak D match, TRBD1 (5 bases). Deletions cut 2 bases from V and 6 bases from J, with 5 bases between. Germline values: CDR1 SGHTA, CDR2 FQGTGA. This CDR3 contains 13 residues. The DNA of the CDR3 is TGTGCCAGCAGCTTAGACAGTAATTCACCCCTCCACTTT. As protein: CASSLDSNSPLHF.

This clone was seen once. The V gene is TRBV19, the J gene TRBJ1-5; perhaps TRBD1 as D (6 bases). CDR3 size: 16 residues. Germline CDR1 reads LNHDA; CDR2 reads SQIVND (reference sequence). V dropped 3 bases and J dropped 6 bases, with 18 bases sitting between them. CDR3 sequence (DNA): TGTGCCAGTAGTATGAGGGGTGGGGGGGCAATTCAGCCCCAGCATTTT. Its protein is CASSMRGGGAIQPQHF.

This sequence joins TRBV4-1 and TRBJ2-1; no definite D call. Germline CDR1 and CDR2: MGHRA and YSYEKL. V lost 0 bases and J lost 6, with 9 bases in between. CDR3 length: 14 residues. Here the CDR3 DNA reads TGCGCCAGCAGCCAAGATCACAGCACCAATGAGCAGTTCTTC. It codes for CASSQDHSTNEQFF.

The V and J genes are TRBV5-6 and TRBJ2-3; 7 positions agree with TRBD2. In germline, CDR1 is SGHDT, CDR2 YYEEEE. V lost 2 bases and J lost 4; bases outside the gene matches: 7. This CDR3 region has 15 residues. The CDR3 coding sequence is TGTGCCAGCAGCTTTTTGGCTAGCGGCGCAGATACGCAGTATTTT. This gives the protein CASSFLASGADTQYF.

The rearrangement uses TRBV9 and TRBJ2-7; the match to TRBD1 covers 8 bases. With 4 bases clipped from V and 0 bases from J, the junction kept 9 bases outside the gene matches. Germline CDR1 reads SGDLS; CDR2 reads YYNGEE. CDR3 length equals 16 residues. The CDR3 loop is CASSPRDRISSYEQYF. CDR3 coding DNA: TGTGCCAGCAGCCCGAGGGACAGGATTAGCTCCTACGAGCAGTACTTC.

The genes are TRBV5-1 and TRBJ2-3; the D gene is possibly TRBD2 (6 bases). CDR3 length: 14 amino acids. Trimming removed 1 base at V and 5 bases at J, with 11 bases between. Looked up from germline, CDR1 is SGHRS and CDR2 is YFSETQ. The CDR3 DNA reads TGCGCCAGCAGCTTGCTGGGGGGTGAAGATACGCAGTATTTT. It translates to CASSLLGGEDTQYF.

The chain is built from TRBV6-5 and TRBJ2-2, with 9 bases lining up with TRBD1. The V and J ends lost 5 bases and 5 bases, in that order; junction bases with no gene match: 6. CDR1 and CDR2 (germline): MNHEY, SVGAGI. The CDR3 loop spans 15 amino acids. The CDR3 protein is CASSPGQGETGELFF. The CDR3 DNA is TGTGCCAGCAGTCCGGGACAGGGTGAGACCGGGGAGCTGTTTTTT.

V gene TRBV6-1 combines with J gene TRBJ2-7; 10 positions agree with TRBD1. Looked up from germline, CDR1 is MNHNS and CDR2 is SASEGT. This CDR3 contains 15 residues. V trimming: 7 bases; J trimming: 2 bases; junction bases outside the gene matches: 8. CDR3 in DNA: TGTGCCAGCACCCGGGGGGGACAGGGGACCTACGAGCAGTACTTC. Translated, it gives CASTRGGQGTYEQYF.

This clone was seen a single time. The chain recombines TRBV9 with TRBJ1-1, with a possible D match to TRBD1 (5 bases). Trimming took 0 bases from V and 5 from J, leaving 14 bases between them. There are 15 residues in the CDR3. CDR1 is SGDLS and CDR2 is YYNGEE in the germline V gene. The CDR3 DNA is TGTGCCAGCAGCGTAGAAGGTTGGGGCGTGACTGAAGCTTTCTTT. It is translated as CASSVEGWGVTEAFF.

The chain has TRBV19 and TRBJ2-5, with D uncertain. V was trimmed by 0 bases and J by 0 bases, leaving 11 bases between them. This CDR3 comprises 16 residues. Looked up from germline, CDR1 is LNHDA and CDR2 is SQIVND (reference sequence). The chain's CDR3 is CASSIDPDDNQETQYF. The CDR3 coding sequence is TGTGCCAGTAGTATAGATCCCGACGACAACCAAGAGACCCAGTACTTC. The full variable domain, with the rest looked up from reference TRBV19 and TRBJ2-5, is DGGITQSPKYLFRKEGQNVTLSCEQNLNHDAMYWYRQDPGQGLRLIYYSQIVNDFQKGDIAEGYSVSREKKESFPLTVTSAQKNPTAFYLCASSIDPDDNQETQYFGPGTRLLVL.

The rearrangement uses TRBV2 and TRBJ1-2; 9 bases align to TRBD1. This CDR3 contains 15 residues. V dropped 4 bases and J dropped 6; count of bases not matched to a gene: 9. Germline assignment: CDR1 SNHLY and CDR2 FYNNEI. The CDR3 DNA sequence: TGTGCCAGCAGTGCTAACGACAGGGGGTCCGATGGCTACACCTTC. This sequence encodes CASSANDRGSDGYTF. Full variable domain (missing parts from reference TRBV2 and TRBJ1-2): EPEVTQTPSHQVTQMGQEVILRCVPISNHLYFYWYRQILGQKVEFLVSFYNNEISEKSEIFDDQFSVERPDGSNFTLKIRSTKLEDSAMYFCASSANDRGSDGYTFGSGTRLTVV.

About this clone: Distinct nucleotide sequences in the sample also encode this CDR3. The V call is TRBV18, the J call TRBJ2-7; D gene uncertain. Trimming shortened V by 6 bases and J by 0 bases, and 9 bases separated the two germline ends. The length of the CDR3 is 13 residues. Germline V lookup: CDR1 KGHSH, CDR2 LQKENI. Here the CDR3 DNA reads TGTGCCAGCTCGCCAGTGAGCTCCTACGAGCAGTACTTC. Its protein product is CASSPVSSYEQYF.

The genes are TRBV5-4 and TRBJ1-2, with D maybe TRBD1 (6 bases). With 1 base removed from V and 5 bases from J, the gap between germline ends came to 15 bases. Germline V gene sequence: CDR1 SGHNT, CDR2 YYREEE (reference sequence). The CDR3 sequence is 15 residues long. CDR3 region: CASSLRGGSVYGYTF. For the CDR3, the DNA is TGTGCCAGCAGCTTGAGGGGGGGGTCTGTATATGGCTACACCTTC. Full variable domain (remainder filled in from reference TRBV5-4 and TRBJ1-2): ETGVTQSPTHLIKTRGQQVTLRCSSQSGHNTVSWYQQALGQGPQFIFQYYREEENGRGNFPPRFSGLQFPNYSSELNVNALELDDSALYLCASSLRGGSVYGYTFGSGTRLTVV.

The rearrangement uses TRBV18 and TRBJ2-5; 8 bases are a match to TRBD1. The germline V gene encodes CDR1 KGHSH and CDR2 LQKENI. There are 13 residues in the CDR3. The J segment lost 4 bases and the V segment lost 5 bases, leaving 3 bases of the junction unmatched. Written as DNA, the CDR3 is TGTGCCAGCTCATCCGGACAGGGAGAGACCCAGTACTTC. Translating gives CASSSGQGETQYF.

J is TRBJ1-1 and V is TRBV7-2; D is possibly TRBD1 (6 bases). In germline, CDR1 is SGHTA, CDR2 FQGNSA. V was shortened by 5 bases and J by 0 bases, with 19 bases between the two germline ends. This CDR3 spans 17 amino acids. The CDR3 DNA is TGTGCCAGCAGCCCAACCGGGACACGCCAAATGAACACTGAAGCTTTCTTT. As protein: CASSPTGTRQMNTEAFF.

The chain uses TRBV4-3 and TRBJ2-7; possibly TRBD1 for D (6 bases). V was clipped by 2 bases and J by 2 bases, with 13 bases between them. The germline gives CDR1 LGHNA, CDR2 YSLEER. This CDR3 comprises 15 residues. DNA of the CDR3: TGCGCCAGCAGCCAACACCGGACAGCACCCTACGAGCAGTACTTC. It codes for CASSQHRTAPYEQYF.

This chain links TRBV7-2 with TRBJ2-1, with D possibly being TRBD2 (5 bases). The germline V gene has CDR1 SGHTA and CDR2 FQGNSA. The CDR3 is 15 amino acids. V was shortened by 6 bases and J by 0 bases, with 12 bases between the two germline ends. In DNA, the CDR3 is TGTGCCAGCAGACGCTCCGGGAACTCCTACAATGAGCAGTTCTTC. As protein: CASRRSGNSYNEQFF. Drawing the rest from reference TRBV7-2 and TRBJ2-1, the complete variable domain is GAGVSQSPSNKVTEKGKDVELRCDPISGHTALYWYRQSLGQGLEFLIYFQGNSAPDKSGLPSDRFSAERTGGSVSTLTIQRTQQEDSAVYLCASRRSGNSYNEQFFGPGTRLTVL.

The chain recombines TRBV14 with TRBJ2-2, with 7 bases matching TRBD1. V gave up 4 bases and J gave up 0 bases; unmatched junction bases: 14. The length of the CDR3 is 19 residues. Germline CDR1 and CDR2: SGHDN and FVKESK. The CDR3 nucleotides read TGTGCCAGCAGCCCCAGACAGTGGACAGGTAGTGCGAACACCGGGGAGCTGTTTTTT. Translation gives CASSPRQWTGSANTGELFF.

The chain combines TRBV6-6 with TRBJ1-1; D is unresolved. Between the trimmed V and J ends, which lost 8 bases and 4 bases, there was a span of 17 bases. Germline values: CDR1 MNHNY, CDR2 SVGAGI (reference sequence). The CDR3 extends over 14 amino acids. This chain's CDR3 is CASHSSGSSTEAFF. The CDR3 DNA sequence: TGTGCCAGCCACTCAAGCGGGTCGTCCACTGAAGCTTTCTTT.

The CDR3 sequence: CASMSGGGIDEQYF. CDR3 bases: TGTGCCAGCATGTCGGGGGGTGGAATCGACGAGCAGTACTTC. This chain uses TRBV27 with TRBJ2-7; 7 nucleotides match TRBD2. J lost 5 bases, V lost 7 bases, and 11 bases had no gene match. The V gene's germline CDR1 is MNHEY and CDR2 SMNVEV (reference sequence). This CDR3 is 14 amino acids long.

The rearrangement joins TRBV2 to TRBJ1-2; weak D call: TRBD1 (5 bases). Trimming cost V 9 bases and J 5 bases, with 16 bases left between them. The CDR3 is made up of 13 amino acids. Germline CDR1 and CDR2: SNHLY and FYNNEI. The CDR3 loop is CARQGAGSYGYTF. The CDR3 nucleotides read TGTGCCAGGCAAGGGGCGGGGAGTTATGGCTACACCTTC.

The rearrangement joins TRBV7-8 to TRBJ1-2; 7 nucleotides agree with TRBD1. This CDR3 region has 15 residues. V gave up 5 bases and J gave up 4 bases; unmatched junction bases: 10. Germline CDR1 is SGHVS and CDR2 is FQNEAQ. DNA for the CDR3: TGTGCCAGCAGCCCCGCTCTGACAGGGATCTATGGCTACACCTTC. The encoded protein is CASSPALTGIYGYTF.

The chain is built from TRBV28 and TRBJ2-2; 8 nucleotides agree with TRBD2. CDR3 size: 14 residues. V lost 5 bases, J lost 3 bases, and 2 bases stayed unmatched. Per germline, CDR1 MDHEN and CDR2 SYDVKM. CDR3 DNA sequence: TGTGCCAGCAGTACTAGCGGTTACACCGGGGAGCTGTTTTTT. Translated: CASSTSGYTGELFF.

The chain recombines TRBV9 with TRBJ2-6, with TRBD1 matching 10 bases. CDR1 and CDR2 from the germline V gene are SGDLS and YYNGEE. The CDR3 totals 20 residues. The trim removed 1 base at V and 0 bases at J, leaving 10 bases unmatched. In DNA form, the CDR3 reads TGTGCCAGCAGCGTACCCCGGACAGGGGGAATTGACTCTGGGGCCAACGTCCTGACTTTC. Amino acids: CASSVPRTGGIDSGANVLTF.

The CDR3 loop reads CASSQVGRKRGGMEETQYF. CDR3 nucleotides: TGTGCCAGCAGCCAAGTGGGTAGGAAGCGGGGGGGCATGGAGGAGACCCAGTACTTC. The chain is built from TRBV4-2 and TRBJ2-5; TRBD2 matches 10 bases. The CDR3 sequence is 19 residues long. The germline V gene has CDR1 LGHNA and CDR2 YNFKEQ. The ends lost 1 base at V and 5 bases at J; junction bases unmatched: 16.